This T cell receptor (beta chain) was captured in a study of CD8 T cells in ankylosing spondylitis. TCRdb passed the 5' RACE reads through MiXCR, listing each CDR3 protein once. The sample shows approximately 140,000 distinct CDR3 sequences, roughly 44% of them seen only once. This CDR3 is built from 14 residues. Per the germline V gene, CDR1 is SGHNT and CDR2 is YENEEA. Trimming left V 6 bases short and J 6 bases short, with 17 bases between. Concerning this clonotype: Its antigen is not known.

Study-level findings and limits: Reported data indicate significant enrichment of disease-linked clones within matched ankylosing spondylitis synovial fluid.

The sequencing sample was made of synovial fluid, either unsorted or a sorted T cell fraction (not recorded which). The chain combines TRBV11-3 with TRBJ1-1; no firm D call. The TCR comes from a male donor with ankylosing spondylitis. The CDR3 sequence: CASRPTLEVSEAFF. Written as DNA, the CDR3 is TGTGCCAGCAGGCCAACATTGGAAGTCTCTGAAGCTTTCTTT.